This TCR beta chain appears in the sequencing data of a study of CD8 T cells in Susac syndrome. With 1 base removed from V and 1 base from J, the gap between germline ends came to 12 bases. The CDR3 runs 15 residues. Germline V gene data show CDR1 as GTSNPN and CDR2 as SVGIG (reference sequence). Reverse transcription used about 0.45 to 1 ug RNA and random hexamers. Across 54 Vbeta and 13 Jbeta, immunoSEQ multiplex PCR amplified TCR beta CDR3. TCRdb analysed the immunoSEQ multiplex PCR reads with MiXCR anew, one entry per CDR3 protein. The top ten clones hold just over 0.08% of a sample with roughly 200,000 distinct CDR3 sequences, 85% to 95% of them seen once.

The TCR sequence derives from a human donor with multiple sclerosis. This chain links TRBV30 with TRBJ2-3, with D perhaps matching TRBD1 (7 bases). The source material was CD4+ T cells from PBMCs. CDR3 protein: CAWSEQGGRTDTQYF. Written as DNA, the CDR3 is TGTGCCTGGAGTGAGCAGGGGGGTCGCACAGATACGCAGTATTTT.